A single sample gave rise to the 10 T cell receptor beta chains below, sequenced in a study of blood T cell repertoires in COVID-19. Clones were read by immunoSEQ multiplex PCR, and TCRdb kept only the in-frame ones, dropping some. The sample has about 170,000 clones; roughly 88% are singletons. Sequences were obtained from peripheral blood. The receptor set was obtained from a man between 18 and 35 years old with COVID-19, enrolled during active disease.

The CDR3 loop reads CAWSAAGETQYF. The CDR3 DNA follows: TGTGCCTGGAGTGCAGCGGGGGAGACCCAGTACTTC. V and J are TRBV30 and TRBJ2-5; 7 bases are shared with TRBD2. Trimming cost V 1 base and J 5 bases; bases outside gene matches: 1. The CDR3 sequence is 12 residues long. Looked up from germline, CDR1 is GTSNPN and CDR2 is SVGIG (reference sequence).

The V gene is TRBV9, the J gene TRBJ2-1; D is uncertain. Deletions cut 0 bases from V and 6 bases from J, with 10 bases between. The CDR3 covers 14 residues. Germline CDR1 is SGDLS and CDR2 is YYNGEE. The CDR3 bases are TGTGCCAGCAGCGTAGGGCTAGTTTTCAATGAGCAGTTCTTC. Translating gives CASSVGLVFNEQFF.

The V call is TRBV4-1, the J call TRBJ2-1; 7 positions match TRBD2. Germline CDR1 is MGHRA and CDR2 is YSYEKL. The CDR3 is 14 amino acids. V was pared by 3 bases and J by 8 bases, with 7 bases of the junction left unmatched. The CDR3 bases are TGCGCCAGCAGCCAGGTCAGCGGGATCGATGAGCAGTTCTTC. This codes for CASSQVSGIDEQFF.

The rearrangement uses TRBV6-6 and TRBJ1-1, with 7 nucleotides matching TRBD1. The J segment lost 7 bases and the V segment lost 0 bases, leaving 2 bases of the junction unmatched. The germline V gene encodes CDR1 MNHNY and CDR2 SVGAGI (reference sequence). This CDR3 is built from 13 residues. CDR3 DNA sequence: TGTGCCAGCAGTTACTCGGGGACAGATGAAGCTTTCTTT. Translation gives CASSYSGTDEAFF.

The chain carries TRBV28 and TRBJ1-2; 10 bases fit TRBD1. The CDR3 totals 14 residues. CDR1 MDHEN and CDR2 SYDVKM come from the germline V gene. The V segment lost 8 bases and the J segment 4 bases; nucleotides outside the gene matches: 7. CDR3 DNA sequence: TGTGCCAGCGGAGACAGGGGGCTTTTCTATGGCTACACCTTC. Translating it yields CASGDRGLFYGYTF.

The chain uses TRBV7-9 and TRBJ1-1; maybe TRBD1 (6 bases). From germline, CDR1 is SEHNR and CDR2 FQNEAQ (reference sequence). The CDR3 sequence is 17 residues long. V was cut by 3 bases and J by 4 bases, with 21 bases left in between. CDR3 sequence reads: CASSLRQGRSLATEAFF. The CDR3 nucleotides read TGTGCCAGCAGCTTGAGGCAGGGGAGATCTTTGGCCACTGAAGCTTTCTTT.

CDR3 in DNA: TGTGCCAGCTCTCCGAGGACAGGGAGGTCCTACGAGCAGTACTTC. Protein: CASSPRTGRSYEQYF. V is TRBV18 and J is TRBJ2-7, with 8 positions matching TRBD1. The CDR3 totals 15 residues. V was pared by 6 bases and J by 1 base, with 8 bases of the junction left unmatched. Germline V gene lookup returns CDR1 KGHSH and CDR2 LQKENI.

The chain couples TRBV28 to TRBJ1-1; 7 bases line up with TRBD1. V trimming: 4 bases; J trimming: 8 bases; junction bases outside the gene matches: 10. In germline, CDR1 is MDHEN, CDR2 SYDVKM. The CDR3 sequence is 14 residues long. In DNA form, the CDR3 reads TGTGCCAGCAGTTCCTTACAGGGGTGGCGCGAAGCTTTCTTT. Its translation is CASSSLQGWREAFF.

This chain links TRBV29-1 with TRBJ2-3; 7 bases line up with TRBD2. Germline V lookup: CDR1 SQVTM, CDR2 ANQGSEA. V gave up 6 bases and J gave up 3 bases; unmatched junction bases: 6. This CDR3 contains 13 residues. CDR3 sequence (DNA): TGCAGCGTCCGGACTAGATTAACAGATACGCAGTATTTT. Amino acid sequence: CSVRTRLTDTQYF.

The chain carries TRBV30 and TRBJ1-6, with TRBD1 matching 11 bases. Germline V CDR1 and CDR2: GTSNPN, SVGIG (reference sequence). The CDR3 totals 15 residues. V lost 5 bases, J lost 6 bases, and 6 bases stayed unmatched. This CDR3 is CAWDGQGAVNSPLHF. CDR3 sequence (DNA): TGTGCCTGGGACGGACAGGGGGCTGTTAATTCACCCCTCCACTTT.